This T cell receptor (beta chain) was observed in a study of T cells in Graves' hyperthyroidism and ophthalmopathy. RNA transcripts served as the template for amplifying TCR beta CDR3 regions. HTBI primers were used for first-round RT-PCR of the TCR CDR3. One entry per CDR3 protein, called by TCRdb with MiXCR from the multiplex PCR reads. The table includes about half a million distinct CDR3 sequences, about 20% detected once. This clonotype has a handful of counts. Its antigen is unknown. Findings and limits, study-wide: The model forecast ophthalmopathy, anticipating it by a median roughly 6 months before onset. A model of 13 V-J pairs discriminated ophthalmopathy from stable hyperthyroidism.

Active moderate-to-severe ophthalmopathy, Clinical Activity Score at least 3, NOSPECS at least 4, under 3 months' duration. PBMCs were sourced from roughly 9.1 ml fresh peripheral blood. The receptor was derived from a woman in her seventies with Graves' ophthalmopathy. The sequenced sample consisted of blood.

The CDR3 DNA is TGCAGTGCTAGGGCCCCGGGGACCTACGAGCAGTACTTC. As protein: CSARAPGTYEQYF. The chain couples TRBV20-1 to TRBJ2-7; the D gene is possibly TRBD2 (5 bases). The CDR3 covers 13 residues. Germline assignment: CDR1 DFQATT and CDR2 SNEGSKA (reference sequence). V lost 3 bases and J lost 2, with 11 bases in between.